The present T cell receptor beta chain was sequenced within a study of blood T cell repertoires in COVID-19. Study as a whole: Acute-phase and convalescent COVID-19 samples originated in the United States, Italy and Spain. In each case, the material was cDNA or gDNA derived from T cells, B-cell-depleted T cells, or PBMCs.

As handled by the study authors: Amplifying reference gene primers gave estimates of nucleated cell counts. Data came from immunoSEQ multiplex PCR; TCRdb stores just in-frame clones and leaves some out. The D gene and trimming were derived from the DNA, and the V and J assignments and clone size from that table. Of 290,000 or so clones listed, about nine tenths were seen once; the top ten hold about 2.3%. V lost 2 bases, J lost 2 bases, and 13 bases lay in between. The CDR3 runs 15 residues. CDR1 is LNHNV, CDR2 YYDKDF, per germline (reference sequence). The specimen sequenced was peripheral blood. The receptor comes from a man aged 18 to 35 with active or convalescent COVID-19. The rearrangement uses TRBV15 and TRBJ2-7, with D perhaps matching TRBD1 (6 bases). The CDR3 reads CATSRRSRGPYEQYF. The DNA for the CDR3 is TGTGCCACCAGCAGACGGTCCAGGGGTCCCTACGAGCAGTACTTC.